The sequence of this T cell receptor beta chain was determined in a study of identical twins. V was cut by 4 bases and J by 1 base, with 10 bases left in between. The CDR3 loop spans 13 amino acids. Germline assignment: CDR1 SQVTM and CDR2 ANQGSEA. Each CDR3 protein gets one entry after TCRdb re-called the 5' RACE reads with MiXCR. The sample shows some 900,000 distinct CDR3 sequences, 12% of them seen only once. The sample was also linked to a second study, of yellow fever vaccine responses in identical twins.

Sequenced input: PBMCs. The V gene is TRBV29-1, the J gene TRBJ2-5; no firm D call. The sequence came from a woman between 18 and 29 years old in good health. The chain's CDR3 is CSVGGSSQETQYF. The CDR3 region has the DNA TGCAGCGTTGGTGGAAGTTCCCAAGAGACCCAGTACTTC.